Shown below are 5 T cell receptor beta chains from a single sample sequenced in a study of cytomegalovirus exposure and HLA in healthy donors. PCR used 60 Vbeta primers and 13 Jbeta primers. Produced via immunoSEQ multiplex PCR; TCRdb's table is partial and in-frame only. The sample has 120,000 to 150,000 clones, 70% to 85% seen once. The source material was PBMCs. The receptors originated from a woman between 40 and 55 years old in good health and CMV-seronegative.

This chain connects TRBV9 to TRBJ2-5; D may be TRBD1 (6 bases). CDR1 SGDLS and CDR2 YYNGEE come from the germline V gene. Trimming took 0 bases from V and 0 from J, leaving 12 bases between them. The CDR3 sequence is 16 residues long. This CDR3 is CASSVGNRAYQETQYF. DNA of the CDR3: TGTGCCAGCAGCGTAGGGAACAGGGCGTACCAAGAGACCCAGTACTTC. Full variable domain (outside the CDR3, taken from reference TRBV9 and TRBJ2-5): DSGVTQTPKHLITATGQRVTLRCSPRSGDLSVYWYQQSLDQGLQFLIQYYNGEERAKGNILERFSAQQFPDLHSELNLSSLELGDSALYFCASSVGNRAYQETQYFGPGTRLLVL.

The rearrangement uses TRBV6-1 and TRBJ2-1; perhaps TRBD2 as D (5 bases). The CDR3 totals 12 residues. The ends were cut back, 8 bases at V and 5 bases at J, with 10 bases in the middle. From germline, CDR1 is MNHNS and CDR2 SASEGT. The CDR3 DNA is TGTGCCAGCGAGCGGAGGCACAATGAGCAGTTCTTC. It is translated as CASERRHNEQFF.

The V gene is TRBV27, the J gene TRBJ2-1, with unresolved D. The CDR3 contains 13 residues. The germline V gene encodes CDR1 MNHEY and CDR2 SMNVEV (reference sequence). V gave up 2 bases and J gave up 8 bases, with 10 bases separating them. The CDR3 DNA follows: TGTGCCAGCAGTTTAGGCGGAGCCTATGAGCAGTTCTTC. Amino acids: CASSLGGAYEQFF.

This clone was seen a single time. V usage is TRBV5-5 and J usage is TRBJ2-7, with D perhaps matching TRBD2 (5 bases). The length of the CDR3 is 15 residues. V was pared by 5 bases and J by 0 bases, with 15 bases between. Germline values: CDR1 SGHKS, CDR2 YYEKEE (reference sequence). The CDR3 sequence: CASRAGVSSSYEQYF. The CDR3 bases are TGTGCCAGCAGGGCCGGGGTCTCGAGCTCCTACGAGCAGTACTTC.

V is TRBV27 and J is TRBJ2-1, with TRBD2 identical over 13 bases. Germline V lookup: CDR1 MNHEY, CDR2 SMNVEV (reference sequence). V was clipped by 5 bases and J by 0 bases; unmatched bases: 4. The CDR3 extends over 17 amino acids. The CDR3 spells CASSPGLAGSSYNEQFF. For the CDR3, the DNA is TGTGCCAGCAGTCCGGGACTAGCGGGGAGCTCCTACAATGAGCAGTTCTTC.